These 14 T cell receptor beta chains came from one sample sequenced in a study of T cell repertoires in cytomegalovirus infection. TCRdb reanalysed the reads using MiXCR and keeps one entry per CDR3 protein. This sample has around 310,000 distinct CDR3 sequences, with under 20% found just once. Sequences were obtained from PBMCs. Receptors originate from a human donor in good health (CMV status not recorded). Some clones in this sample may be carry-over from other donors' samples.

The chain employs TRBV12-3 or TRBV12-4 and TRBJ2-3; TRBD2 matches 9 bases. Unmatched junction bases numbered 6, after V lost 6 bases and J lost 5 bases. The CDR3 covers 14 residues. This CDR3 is CASRAGGLRDTQYF. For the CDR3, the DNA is TGTGCCAGCAGGGCGGGGGGGCTAAGAGATACGCAGTATTTT.

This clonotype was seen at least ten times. CDR3 nucleotide sequence: TGCAGTGCTAGACCCGGGTGGGGTGGCTACACCTTC. Translation: CSARPGWGGYTF. The genes are TRBV20-1 and TRBJ1-2, with unresolved D. Trimming stripped 2 bases from V and 7 bases from J, with 11 bases between. The CDR3 spans 12 residues. From germline, CDR1 is DFQATT and CDR2 SNEGSKA (reference sequence).

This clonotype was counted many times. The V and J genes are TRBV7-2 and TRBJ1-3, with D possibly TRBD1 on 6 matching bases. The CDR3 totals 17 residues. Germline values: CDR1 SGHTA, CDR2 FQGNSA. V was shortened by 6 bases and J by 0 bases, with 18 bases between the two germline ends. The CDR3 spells CASSRNFRGYSGNTIYF. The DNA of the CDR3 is TGTGCCAGCAGTAGGAATTTCAGGGGCTACTCTGGAAACACCATATATTTT.

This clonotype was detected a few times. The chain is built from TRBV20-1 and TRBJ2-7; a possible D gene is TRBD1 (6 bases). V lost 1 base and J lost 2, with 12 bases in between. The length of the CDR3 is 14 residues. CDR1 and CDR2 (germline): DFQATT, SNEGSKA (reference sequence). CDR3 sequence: CSARAWDNPYEQYF. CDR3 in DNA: TGCAGTGCTAGAGCTTGGGACAACCCCTACGAGCAGTACTTC.

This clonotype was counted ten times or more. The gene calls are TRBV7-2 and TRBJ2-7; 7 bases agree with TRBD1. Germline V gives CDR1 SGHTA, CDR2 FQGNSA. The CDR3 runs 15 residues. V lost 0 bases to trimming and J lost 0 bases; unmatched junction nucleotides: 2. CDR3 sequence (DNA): TGTGCCAGCAGCTTAGCGACAGGGAGCTCCTACGAGCAGTACTTC. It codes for CASSLATGSSYEQYF.

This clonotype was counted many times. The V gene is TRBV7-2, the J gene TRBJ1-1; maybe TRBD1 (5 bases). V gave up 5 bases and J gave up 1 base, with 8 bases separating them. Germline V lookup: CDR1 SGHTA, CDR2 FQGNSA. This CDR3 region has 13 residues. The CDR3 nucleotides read TGTGCCAGCAGCCCGCAGGGGAACACTGAAGCTTTCTTT. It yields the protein CASSPQGNTEAFF. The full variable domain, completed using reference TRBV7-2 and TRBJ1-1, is GAGVSQSPSNKVTEKGKDVELRCDPISGHTALYWYRQSLGQGLEFLIYFQGNSAPDKSGLPSDRFSAERTGGSVSTLTIQRTQQEDSAVYLCASSPQGNTEAFFGQGTRLTVV.

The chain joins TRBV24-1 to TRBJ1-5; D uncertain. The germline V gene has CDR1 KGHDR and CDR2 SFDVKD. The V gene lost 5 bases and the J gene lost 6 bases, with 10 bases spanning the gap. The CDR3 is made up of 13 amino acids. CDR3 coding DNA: TGTGCCACCAGTGCGGCAGGAAGTCAGCCCCAGCATTTT. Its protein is CATSAAGSQPQHF.

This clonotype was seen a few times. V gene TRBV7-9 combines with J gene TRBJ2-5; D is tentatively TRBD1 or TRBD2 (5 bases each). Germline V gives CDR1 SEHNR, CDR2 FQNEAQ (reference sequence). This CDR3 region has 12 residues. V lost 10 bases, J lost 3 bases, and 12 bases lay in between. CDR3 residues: CANGDREETQYF. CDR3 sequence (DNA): TGTGCCAACGGGGACCGAGAAGAGACCCAGTACTTC. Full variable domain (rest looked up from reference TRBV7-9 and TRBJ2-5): DTGVSQNPRHKITKRGQNVTFRCDPISEHNRLYWYRQTLGQGPEFLTYFQNEAQLEKSRLLSDRFSAERPKGSFSTLEIQRTEQGDSAMYLCANGDREETQYFGPGTRLLVL.

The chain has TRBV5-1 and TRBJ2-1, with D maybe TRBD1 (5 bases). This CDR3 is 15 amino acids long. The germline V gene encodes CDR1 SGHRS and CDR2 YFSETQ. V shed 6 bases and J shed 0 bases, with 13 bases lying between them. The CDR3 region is CASNLQGGSYNEQFF. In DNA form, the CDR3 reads TGCGCCAGCAACCTCCAGGGTGGCTCCTACAATGAGCAGTTCTTC.

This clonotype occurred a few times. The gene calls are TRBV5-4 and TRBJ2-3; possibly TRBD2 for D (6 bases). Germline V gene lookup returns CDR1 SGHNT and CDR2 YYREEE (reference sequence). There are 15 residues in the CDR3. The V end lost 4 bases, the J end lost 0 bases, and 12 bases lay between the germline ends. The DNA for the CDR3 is TGTGCCAGCAGCCGCCGTGGGGGGAGCACAGATACGCAGTATTTT. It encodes CASSRRGGSTDTQYF.

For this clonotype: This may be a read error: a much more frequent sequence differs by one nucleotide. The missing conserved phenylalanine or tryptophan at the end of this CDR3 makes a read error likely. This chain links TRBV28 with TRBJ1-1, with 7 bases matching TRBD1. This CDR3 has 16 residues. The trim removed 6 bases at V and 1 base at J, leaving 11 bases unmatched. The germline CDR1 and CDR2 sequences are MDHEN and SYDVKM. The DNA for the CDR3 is TGTGCCAGCAGAATCCTCATGGGGGACAGGAACACTGAAGCTTTCTAT. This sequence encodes CASRILMGDRNTEAFY.

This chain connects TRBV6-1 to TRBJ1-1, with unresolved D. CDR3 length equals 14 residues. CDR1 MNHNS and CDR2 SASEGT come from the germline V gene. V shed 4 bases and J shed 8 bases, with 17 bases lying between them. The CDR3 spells CASSGLQAAGEAFF. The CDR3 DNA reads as TGTGCCAGCAGTGGACTGCAGGCGGCCGGGGAAGCTTTCTTT.

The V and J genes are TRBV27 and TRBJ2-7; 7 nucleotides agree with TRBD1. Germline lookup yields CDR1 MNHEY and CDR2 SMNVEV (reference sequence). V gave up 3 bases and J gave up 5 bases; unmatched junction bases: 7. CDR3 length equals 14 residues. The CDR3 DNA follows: TGTGCCAGCAGTTTTTCACAGGGGCCCGACGAGCAGTACTTC. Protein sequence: CASSFSQGPDEQYF.

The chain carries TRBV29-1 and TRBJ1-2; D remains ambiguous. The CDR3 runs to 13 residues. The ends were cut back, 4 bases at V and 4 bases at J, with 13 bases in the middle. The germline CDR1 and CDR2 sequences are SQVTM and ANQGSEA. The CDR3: CSVGWAEGYGYTF. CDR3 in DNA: TGCAGCGTTGGTTGGGCAGAGGGCTATGGCTACACCTTC.